This T cell receptor (beta chain) was obtained from a study of Ad26.COV2.S vaccination and SARS-CoV-2 variants. Looking at the study overall: Donor participated within the Ad26.COV2.S arm of the COV1001 trial. Study-level points and caveats: It was vaccine recipients, not placebo recipients, who had the higher spike-specific TCR breadth. Total T cell responses were possibly underestimated by TCR breadth and depth analyses.

For this clone: Its matching antigen is unknown.

Per germline, CDR1 MDHEN and CDR2 SYDVKM. V lost 1 base to trimming and J lost 0 bases; unmatched junction nucleotides: 12. The CDR3 length is 19 residues. The treatment was: some 20 received Ad26.COV2.S at low or high dose, single or two shots; 5 received placebo; per-sample allocation not given. Vaccine and placebo recipients were sampled on day 63 after the first injection. Assay used: immunoSEQ multiplex PCR; TCRdb lists only in-frame clones, some missing. The sample carries about half a million clones, roughly nine tenths recorded once. The receptor comes from a person aged 18-60 years who received the Ad26.COV2.S COVID-19 vaccine or a placebo. This chain links TRBV28 with TRBJ1-1, with 9 bases matching TRBD1. Sequenced here: peripheral blood, sampled in a trial of Ad26.COV2.S vaccine versus placebo. CDR3 coding DNA: TGTGCCAGCAGTTTATTATCCGGGACAGGGCCGTCGATGAACACTGAAGCTTTCTTT. It is translated as CASSLLSGTGPSMNTEAFF.